Listed below are T cell receptor beta chains from one sample, sequenced in a study of response to subunit inactivated influenza vaccine. A single record per CDR3 protein comes from TCRdb applying MiXCR to the RT-PCR reads. The table includes roughly 780,000 distinct CDR3 sequences, around 18% detected once. The sequences come from PBMCs from blood, collected around 5 days after vaccination. These receptors were obtained from a man aged 50-59 years who received an inactivated influenza vaccine. CDR3s include the opening cysteine and the closing phenylalanine or tryptophan. A D gene is named only where the DNA matches it firmly. Part of the rows lack a size; the others show once, few, many or a class for expanded clones.

j_gene | v_gene | abundance | d_gene | CDR3nt | CDR3aa
TRBJ2-1 | TRBV24-1 | few | TRBD1 | TGTGCCACCAGTGACGCCGGGACAGGGGTCAATGAGCAGTTCTTC | CATSDAGTGVNEQFF
TRBJ2-7 | TRBV18 | NA | TRBD1 | TGTGCCAGCTCACCACCGTTGGGGACAGGGTCTTCCTACGAGCAGTACTTC | CASSPPLGTGSSYEQYF
TRBJ1-2 | TRBV6-1 | few | NA | TGTGCCAGCAGTGAAGCGCTTAGACCCACCTTTGGGGGCGGCTACACCTTC | CASSEALRPTFGGGYTF
TRBJ1-1 | TRBV7-8 | NA | TRBD1 | TGTGCCAGCAGCCCGGGACAGTCCATGAACACTGAAGCTTTCTTT | CASSPGQSMNTEAFF
TRBJ2-2 | TRBV4-3 | few | NA | TGCGCCAGCAGCCAAGTTTTTTCGGGGCTTGCAGACCACACCGGGGAGCTGTTTTTT | CASSQVFSGLADHTGELFF
TRBJ2-1 | TRBV7-2 | few | TRBD2 | TGTGCCAGCAGCTTAGACGGGGGGACTACCTACAATGAGCAGTTCTTC | CASSLDGGTTYNEQFF
TRBJ2-7 | TRBV5-1 | few | TRBD2 | TGCGCCAGCAGCCCAATTAACGGGGGGAACTACGAGCAGTACTTC | CASSPINGGNYEQYF
TRBJ2-7 | TRBV20-1 | many | NA | TGCAGTGTGGGCAGTTCCTACTACGAGCAGTACTTC | CSVGSSYYEQYF
TRBJ2-1 | TRBV7-2 | once | NA | TGTGCCAGCAGCTCTGGGGGAGTAAACAATGAGCAGTTCTTC | CASSSGGVNNEQFF
TRBJ1-2 | TRBV20-1 | few | NA | TGCAGTGCGAGAACCGGGGACCCAGGGGACTATGGCTACACCTTC | CSARTGDPGDYGYTF
TRBJ2-6 | TRBV10-3 | NA | TRBD1 | TGTGCCATCAGTTCCCGGGACAGTCCATCTGGGGCCAACGTCCTGACTTTC | CAISSRDSPSGANVLTF
TRBJ2-5 | TRBV29-1 | NA | TRBD2 | TGCAGCGTTGTCTCACTAGCGGGAGTGGCGGATGAGACCCAGTACTTC | CSVVSLAGVADETQYF
TRBJ1-5 | TRBV20-1 | many | NA | TGCAGTGCTAGAGATGTTTCCAGGGGAGCCAATCAGCCCCAGCATTTT | CSARDVSRGANQPQHF
TRBJ2-7 | TRBV6-5 | few | TRBD1 | TGTGCCAGCAGTTACCAGGGGGTCGCCTACGAGCAGTACTTC | CASSYQGVAYEQYF
TRBJ2-3 | TRBV3-1 | once | NA | TGTGCCAGCAGCCAAGTTCGAGGGAAGGATACGCAGTATTTT | CASSQVRGKDTQYF
TRBJ2-7 | TRBV5-1 | many | NA | TGCGCCAGCAGGGATGGGACGGACGAGCAGTACTTC | CASRDGTDEQYF
TRBJ2-5 | TRBV5-1 | NA | NA | TGCGCCAGCAGCTTGGGGTACTTTAGCGGAAGTAGAGGTCAAGAGACCCAGTACTTC | CASSLGYFSGSRGQETQYF
TRBJ2-1 | TRBV20-1 | few | NA | TGCAGTGGATTAGACAATAGCTATGAGCAGTTCTTC | CSGLDNSYEQFF
TRBJ2-1 | TRBV5-1 | few | TRBD2 | TGCGCCAGCAGCTTGAAAGCGGGAGTGAGCAATGAGCAGTTCTTC | CASSLKAGVSNEQFF
TRBJ2-2 | TRBV5-1 | few | TRBD1 | TGCGCCAGCAGTTCTCGGGGACAGGGGTCCGGGGAGCTGTTTTTT | CASSSRGQGSGELFF
TRBJ2-1 | TRBV5-4 | few | TRBD2 | TGTGCCAGCAGCTTGGGGATGGGGGAGGGCCACAATGAGCAGTTCTTC | CASSLGMGEGHNEQFF
TRBJ2-5 | TRBV7-2 | NA | NA | TGTGCCAGCAGCTTAGCCAGGACAGACGATGGGGAGACCCAGTACTTC | CASSLARTDDGETQYF
TRBJ1-6 | TRBV12-3/TRBV12-4 | NA | TRBD1 | TGTGCCAGCAGTTTAGGAGGGACAGGGTTTCGGTCACCCCTCCACTTT | CASSLGGTGFRSPLHF